The 10 T cell receptor beta chains presented below share a single source sample, sequenced in a study of T-cell reconstitution after alpha-beta-depleted transplantation in children. The TCRbeta library incorporated unique molecular identifiers. TCRdb analysed the PCR reads with MiXCR anew, one entry per CDR3 protein. The data show about 58,000 distinct CDR3 sequences, 44% seen once. The sample consisted of PBMCs, mostly from graft donor cells, taken 360 days after TCRalphabeta/CD19-depleted stem cell transplant. The receptors shown here come from a male patient younger than 18 who had a stem cell transplant for acute lymphoblastic leukemia, so the T cells may come from the graft donor.

This chain uses TRBV19 with TRBJ2-1, with TRBD2 identical over 14 bases. The CDR3 has 15 residues. After removal of 6 bases from V and 6 bases from J, the junction contained 4 bases not matched to a gene. CDR1 and CDR2 from the germline V gene are LNHDA and SQIVND (reference sequence). CDR3 region: CASSLTSGGANEQFF. In DNA form, the CDR3 reads TGTGCCAGTAGCCTGACTAGCGGGGGGGCCAATGAGCAGTTCTTC.

The CDR3 region is CSSRDGNTEAFF. The CDR3 DNA is TGCAGCTCCCGGGACGGAAACACTGAAGCTTTCTTT. The chain has TRBV29-1 and TRBJ1-1, with a tentative D call TRBD1 (5 bases). The CDR3 is 12 amino acids. Germline CDR1 and CDR2: SQVTM and ANQGSEA. With 8 bases removed from V and 2 bases from J, the gap between germline ends came to 12 bases.

CDR3 region: CASSLGTSNQPQHF. CDR3 DNA sequence: TGCGCCAGCAGCTTGGGGACTAGCAATCAGCCCCAGCATTTT. The rearrangement links TRBV5-1 to TRBJ1-5; unclear D gene. The CDR3 is made up of 14 amino acids. Germline V gene lookup returns CDR1 SGHRS and CDR2 YFSETQ. The V gene lost 0 bases and the J gene lost 0 bases, with 4 bases spanning the gap.

V gene TRBV4-1 combines with J gene TRBJ2-5; no clear D gene. V shed 0 bases and J shed 2 bases, with 10 bases lying between them. The CDR3 loop spans 15 amino acids. From germline, CDR1 is MGHRA and CDR2 YSYEKL. The CDR3 region is CASSQDFPAQETQYF. The DNA of the CDR3 is TGCGCCAGCAGCCAAGATTTTCCGGCTCAAGAGACCCAGTACTTC.

V is TRBV29-1 and J is TRBJ1-1; TRBD1 agrees at 7 bases. Losses at the gene ends were 7 bases for V and 0 bases for J; bases not matched to a gene: 2. Per germline, CDR1 SQVTM and CDR2 ANQGSEA. CDR3 size: 12 residues. CDR3 amino acids: CSGQGMNTEAFF. The CDR3 DNA is TGCAGCGGACAGGGCATGAACACTGAAGCTTTCTTT.

The rearrangement joins TRBV12-3 or TRBV12-4 to TRBJ1-5, with 8 bases matching TRBD1. This CDR3 spans 14 amino acids. V trimming: 1 base; J trimming: 6 bases; junction bases outside the gene matches: 2. Here the CDR3 reads CASSLGDRPQPQHF. The CDR3 coding sequence is TGTGCCAGCAGTTTAGGGGACAGGCCTCAGCCCCAGCATTTT.

This clonotype was detected ten times or more. The chain employs TRBV5-1 and TRBJ2-5; D is perhaps TRBD1 or TRBD2 (5 bases each). The CDR3 is 16 residues long. The V gene's germline CDR1 is SGHRS and CDR2 YFSETQ. With 0 bases removed from V and 2 bases from J, the gap between germline ends came to 14 bases. The CDR3 region is CASSLAGTDNQETQYF. DNA of the CDR3: TGCGCCAGCAGCTTGGCCGGGACGGATAATCAAGAGACCCAGTACTTC.

The chain combines TRBV27 with TRBJ2-7; D unresolved. Trimming left V 6 bases short and J 4 bases short, with 13 bases between. The CDR3 covers 13 residues. Germline CDR1 and CDR2: MNHEY and SMNVEV (reference sequence). The CDR3 coding sequence is TGTGCCAGCAGCCCCAAAGGCAGTTACGAGCAGTACTTC. It encodes CASSPKGSYEQYF.

J is TRBJ2-5 and V is TRBV11-2; 10 bases fit TRBD1. The junction had 14 bases not matched to a gene; V was cut back by 7 bases and J by 3 bases. CDR1 is SGHAT and CDR2 is FQNNGV in the germline V gene. The CDR3 contains 17 residues. The CDR3 loop reads CASTYPVGQGSKETQYF. CDR3 bases: TGTGCCAGCACCTACCCGGTGGGACAGGGGTCCAAAGAGACCCAGTACTTC.

The V call is TRBV2, the J call TRBJ1-5; D uncertain. The CDR3 contains 15 residues. Per germline, CDR1 SNHLY and CDR2 FYNNEI. The germline V and J ends were trimmed by 3 bases and 4 bases, with 13 bases remaining between them. CDR3 amino acids: CASSDVGKDNQPQHF. The DNA for the CDR3 is TGTGCCAGCAGTGACGTAGGCAAAGATAATCAGCCCCAGCATTTT.